Below are 9 T cell receptor beta chains sequenced from a single sample in a study of beta chain features in type 1 diabetes. Whole-study findings and limits: Significant though moderate, a shortening of TCRB CDR3s appeared in all four CD4+ subsets of Type 1 diabetes patients.

Their antigen targets remain unknown. The sequenced template was cDNA made from the entire isolated RNA. Profiling relied on immunoSEQ multiplex PCR, and the TCRdb table lists in-frame clones only, not all of them. The sample lists about 400,000 clones; approximately 12% were seen once. Sequencing input: naive CD4+ T cells from blood. The receptor set was obtained from a woman between 18 and 29 years old with type 1 diabetes.

Notes on this clone: This same CDR3 is encoded by further DNA sequences in the sample. This chain connects TRBV7-9 to TRBJ1-5, with 7 bases fitting TRBD1. The CDR3 extends over 14 amino acids. Trimming took 3 bases from V and 5 from J; bases not matched to a gene: 4. Germline CDR1 is SEHNR and CDR2 is FQNEAQ (reference sequence). CDR3 DNA sequence: TGTGCCAGCAGCTTTGGAGGGGGCTATCAGCCCCAGCATTTT. Its translation is CASSFGGGYQPQHF.

This rearrangement joins TRBV4-3 to TRBJ1-4; D gene ambiguous. CDR3 length equals 15 residues. Germline CDR1 LGHNA, CDR2 YSLEER. The V end was cut by 1 base, the J end by 8 bases, with 14 bases between. CDR3 nucleotide sequence: TGCGCCAGCAGCCAAGTATCGGAGGTTGGAGAAAAACTGTTTTTT. Protein sequence: CASSQVSEVGEKLFF.

V gene TRBV4-2 combines with J gene TRBJ1-5; possibly TRBD1 for D (5 bases). Looked up from germline, CDR1 is LGHNA and CDR2 is YNFKEQ. This CDR3 is built from 15 residues. V shed 4 bases and J shed 11 bases, with 21 bases lying between them. The CDR3 region is CASSRPGIGVQAQHF. The DNA of the CDR3 is TGTGCCAGCAGCCGCCCAGGGATAGGGGTCCAGGCCCAGCATTTT.

This clone was observed a handful of times. The chain combines TRBV7-2 with TRBJ1-2; 10 bases map to TRBD1. The CDR3 consists of 13 residues. The ends lost 1 base at V and 12 bases at J; junction bases unmatched: 5. Germline assignment: CDR1 SGHTA and CDR2 FQGNSA. In nucleotides, the CDR3 is TGTGCCAGCAGCTTAGAGGGACAGGGGCGAAACACCTTC. Encoded protein: CASSLEGQGRNTF.

This clone was counted only a few times. This chain connects TRBV29-1 to TRBJ2-1; tentatively, D is TRBD2 (6 bases). CDR3 length: 14 amino acids. The V end lost 1 base, the J end lost 6 bases, and 13 bases lay between the germline ends. Germline CDR1 reads SQVTM; CDR2 reads ANQGSEA. CDR3 in amino acids: CSVEARRGSNEQFF. The CDR3 DNA is TGCAGCGTTGAAGCGCGTCGGGGGAGCAATGAGCAGTTCTTC.

This clone was counted only a few times. The CDR3 spells CASSLTVAGADTQYF. CDR3 nucleotides: TGCGCCAGCAGCTTGACTGTAGCGGGAGCAGATACGCAGTATTTT. The chain combines TRBV5-1 with TRBJ2-3; TRBD2 aligns across 9 bases. CDR1 and CDR2 from the germline V gene are SGHRS and YFSETQ. The V and J ends lost 1 base and 4 bases, in that order; junction bases with no gene match: 4. CDR3 length: 15 amino acids. Full variable domain (remainder filled in from reference TRBV5-1 and TRBJ2-3): KAGVTQTPRYLIKTRGQQVTLSCSPISGHRSVSWYQQTPGQGLQFLFEYFSETQRNKGNFPGRFSGRQFSNSRSEMNVSTLELGDSALYLCASSLTVAGADTQYFGPGTRLTVL.

This clone was seen a few times. The rearrangement links TRBV11-2 to TRBJ2-3; 7 positions match TRBD1. The CDR3 runs to 14 residues. V lost 5 bases to trimming and J lost 3 bases; unmatched junction nucleotides: 5. Germline CDR1 is SGHAT and CDR2 is FQNNGV. The CDR3 sequence: CASSMDRRTDTQYF. The CDR3 nucleotides are TGTGCCAGCAGCATGGACAGGAGAACAGATACGCAGTATTTT.

This clone came up a few times. The rearrangement joins TRBV5-4 to TRBJ2-5, with 8 bases that match TRBD2. The CDR3 is 14 residues long. CDR1 and CDR2 (germline): SGHNT, YYREEE (reference sequence). V lost 0 bases, J lost 4 bases, and 2 bases stayed unmatched. CDR3 sequence reads: CASSLAAGGETQYF. DNA for the CDR3: TGTGCCAGCAGCTTGGCCGCGGGAGGAGAGACCCAGTACTTC.

The CDR3 spells CASSLSRGAYEQYF. For the CDR3, the DNA is TGTGCCAGCAGTTTATCCCGGGGGGCCTACGAGCAGTACTTC. This rearrangement joins TRBV27 to TRBJ2-7, with TRBD2 matching over 7 bases. Unmatched junction bases numbered 1, after V lost 0 bases and J lost 2 bases. CDR3 length: 14 residues. CDR1 MNHEY and CDR2 SMNVEV come from the germline V gene (reference sequence).